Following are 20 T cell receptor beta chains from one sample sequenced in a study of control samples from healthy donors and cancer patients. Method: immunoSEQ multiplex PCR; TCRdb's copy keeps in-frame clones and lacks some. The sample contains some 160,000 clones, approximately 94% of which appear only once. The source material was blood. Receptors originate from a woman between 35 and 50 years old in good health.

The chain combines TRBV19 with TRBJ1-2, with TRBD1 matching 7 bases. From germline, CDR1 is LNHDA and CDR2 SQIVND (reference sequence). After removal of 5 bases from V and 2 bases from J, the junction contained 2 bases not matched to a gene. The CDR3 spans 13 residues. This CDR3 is CASSGGQNYGYTF. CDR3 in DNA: TGTGCCAGTAGTGGGGGACAGAACTATGGCTACACCTTC.

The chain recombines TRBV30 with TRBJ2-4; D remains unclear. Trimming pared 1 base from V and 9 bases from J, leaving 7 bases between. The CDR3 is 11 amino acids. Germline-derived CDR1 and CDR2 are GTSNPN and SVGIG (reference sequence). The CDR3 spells CAWSGSTIQYF. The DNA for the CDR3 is TGTGCCTGGAGTGGCTCGACCATTCAGTACTTC.

The CDR3 is CASSLAGAVTGELFF. The CDR3 region has the DNA TGCGCCAGCAGCTTGGCGGGGGCGGTCACCGGGGAGCTGTTTTTT. V and J are TRBV5-1 and TRBJ2-2; D assignment may be TRBD1 or TRBD2 (6 bases each). Germline-derived CDR1 and CDR2 are SGHRS and YFSETQ. V was pared by 0 bases and J by 4 bases, with 10 bases between. The CDR3 runs 15 residues.

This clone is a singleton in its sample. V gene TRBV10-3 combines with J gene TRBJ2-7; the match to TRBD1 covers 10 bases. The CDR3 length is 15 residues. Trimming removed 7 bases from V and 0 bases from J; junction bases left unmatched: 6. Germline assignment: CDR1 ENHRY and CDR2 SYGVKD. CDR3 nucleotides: TGTGCCATCATGCCGGACAGGGGGGACTCCTACGAGCAGTACTTC. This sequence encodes CAIMPDRGDSYEQYF.

CDR3 DNA sequence: TGTGCCAGCAGCGTACCGGGACAGGGAGGCACTGAAGCTTTCTTT. Its translation: CASSVPGQGGTEAFF. V and J are TRBV5-4 and TRBJ1-1; TRBD1 matches 9 bases. V lost 4 bases to trimming and J lost 4 bases; unmatched junction nucleotides: 8. CDR1 is SGHNT and CDR2 is YYREEE in the germline V gene (reference sequence). CDR3 length: 15 residues.

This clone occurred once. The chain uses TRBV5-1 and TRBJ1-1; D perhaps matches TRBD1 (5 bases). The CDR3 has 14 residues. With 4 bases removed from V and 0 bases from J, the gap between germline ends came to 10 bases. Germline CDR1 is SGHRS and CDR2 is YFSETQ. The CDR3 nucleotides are TGCGCCAGCAGCCGCGGGACGGTGAACACTGAAGCTTTCTTT. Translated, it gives CASSRGTVNTEAFF.

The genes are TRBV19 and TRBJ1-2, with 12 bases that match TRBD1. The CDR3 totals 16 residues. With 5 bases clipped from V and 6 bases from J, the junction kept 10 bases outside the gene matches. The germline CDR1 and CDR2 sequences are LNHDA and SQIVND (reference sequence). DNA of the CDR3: TGTGCCAGTAGTCCGGGACAGGGGGCAATTTCGGATGGCTACACCTTC. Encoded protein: CASSPGQGAISDGYTF.

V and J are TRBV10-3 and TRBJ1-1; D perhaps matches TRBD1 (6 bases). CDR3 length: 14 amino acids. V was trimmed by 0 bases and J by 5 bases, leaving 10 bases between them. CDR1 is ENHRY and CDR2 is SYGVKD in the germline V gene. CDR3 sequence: CAISESQGWTEAFF. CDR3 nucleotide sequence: TGTGCCATCAGTGAGTCACAGGGTTGGACTGAAGCTTTCTTT.

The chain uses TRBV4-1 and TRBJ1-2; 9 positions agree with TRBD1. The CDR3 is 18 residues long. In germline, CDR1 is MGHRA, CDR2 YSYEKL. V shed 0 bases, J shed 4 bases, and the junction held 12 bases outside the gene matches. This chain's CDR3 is CASSQEPGTGIGRYGYTF. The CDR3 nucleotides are TGCGCCAGCAGCCAAGAACCCGGGACAGGGATAGGTCGCTATGGCTACACCTTC.

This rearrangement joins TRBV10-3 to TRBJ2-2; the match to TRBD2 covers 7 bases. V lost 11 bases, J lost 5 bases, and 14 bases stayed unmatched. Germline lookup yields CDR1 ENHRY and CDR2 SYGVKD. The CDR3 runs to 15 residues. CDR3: CASGGGGIKTGELFF. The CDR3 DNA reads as TGTGCCTCGGGGGGTGGAGGGATCAAGACCGGGGAGCTGTTTTTT.

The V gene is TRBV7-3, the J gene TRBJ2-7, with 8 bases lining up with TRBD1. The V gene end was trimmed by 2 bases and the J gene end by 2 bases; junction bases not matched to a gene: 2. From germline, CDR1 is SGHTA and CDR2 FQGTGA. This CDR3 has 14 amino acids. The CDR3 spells CASSLGTGPYEQYF. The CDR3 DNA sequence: TGTGCCAGCAGCTTAGGGACAGGCCCCTACGAGCAGTACTTC.

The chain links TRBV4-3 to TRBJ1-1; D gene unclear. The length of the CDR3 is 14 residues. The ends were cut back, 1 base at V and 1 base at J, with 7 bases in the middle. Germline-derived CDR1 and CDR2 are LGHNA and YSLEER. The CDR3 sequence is CASSQGWGNTEAFF. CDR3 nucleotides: TGCGCCAGCAGCCAAGGGTGGGGGAACACTGAAGCTTTCTTT.

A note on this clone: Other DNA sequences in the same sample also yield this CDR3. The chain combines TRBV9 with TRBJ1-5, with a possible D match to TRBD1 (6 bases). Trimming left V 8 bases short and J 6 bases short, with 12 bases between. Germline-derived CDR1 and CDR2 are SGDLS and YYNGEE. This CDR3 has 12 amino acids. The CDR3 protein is CASGGGGQPQHF. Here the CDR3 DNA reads TGTGCCAGTGGGGGAGGGGGTCAGCCCCAGCATTTT.

The CDR3 region is CASSLSTGLLSSYNEQFF. As DNA, the CDR3 is TGTGCCAGCAGTTTATCGACGGGACTCCTCAGCTCCTACAATGAGCAGTTCTTC. V is TRBV27 and J is TRBJ2-1; D is possibly TRBD2 (6 bases). Germline V gene data show CDR1 as MNHEY and CDR2 as SMNVEV (reference sequence). Trimming took off 0 bases at V and 0 bases at J, with 15 bases between the two ends. This CDR3 is built from 18 residues.

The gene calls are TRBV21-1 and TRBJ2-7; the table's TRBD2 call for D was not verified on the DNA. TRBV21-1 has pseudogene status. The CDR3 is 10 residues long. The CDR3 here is CASSPRGQYF. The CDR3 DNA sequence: TGTGCCAGCAGCCCCCGCGGGCAGTACTTC.

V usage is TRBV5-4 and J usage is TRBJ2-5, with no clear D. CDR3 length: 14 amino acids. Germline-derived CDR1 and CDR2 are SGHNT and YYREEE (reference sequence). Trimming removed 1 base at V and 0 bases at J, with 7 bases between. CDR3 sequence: CASSLIDYQETQYF. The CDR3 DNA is TGTGCCAGCAGCTTGATAGACTACCAAGAGACCCAGTACTTC.

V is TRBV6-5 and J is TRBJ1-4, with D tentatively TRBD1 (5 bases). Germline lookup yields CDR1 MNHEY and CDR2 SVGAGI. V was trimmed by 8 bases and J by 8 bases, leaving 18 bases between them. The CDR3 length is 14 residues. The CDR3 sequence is CASRQGIAREKLFF. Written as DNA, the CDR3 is TGTGCCAGCCGGCAGGGAATTGCAAGAGAAAAACTGTTTTTT.

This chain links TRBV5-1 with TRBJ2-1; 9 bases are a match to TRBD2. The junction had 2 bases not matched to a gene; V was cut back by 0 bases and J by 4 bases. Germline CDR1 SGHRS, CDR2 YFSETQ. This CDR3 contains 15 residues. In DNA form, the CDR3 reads TGCGCCAGCAGCTTGGGGGCGGGAGGGTACAATGAGCAGTTCTTC. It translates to CASSLGAGGYNEQFF.

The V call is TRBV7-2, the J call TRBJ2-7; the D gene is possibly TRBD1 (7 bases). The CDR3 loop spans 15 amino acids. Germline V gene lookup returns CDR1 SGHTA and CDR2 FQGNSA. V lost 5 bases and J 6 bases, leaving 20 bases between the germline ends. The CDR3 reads CASSVIPAGGREQYF. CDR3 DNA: TGTGCCAGCAGCGTAATTCCCGCAGGGGGGCGCGAGCAGTACTTC. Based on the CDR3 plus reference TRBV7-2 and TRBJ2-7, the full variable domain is GAGVSQSPSNKVTEKGKDVELRCDPISGHTALYWYRQSLGQGLEFLIYFQGNSAPDKSGLPSDRFSAERTGGSVSTLTIQRTQQEDSAVYLCASSVIPAGGREQYFGPGTRLTVT.

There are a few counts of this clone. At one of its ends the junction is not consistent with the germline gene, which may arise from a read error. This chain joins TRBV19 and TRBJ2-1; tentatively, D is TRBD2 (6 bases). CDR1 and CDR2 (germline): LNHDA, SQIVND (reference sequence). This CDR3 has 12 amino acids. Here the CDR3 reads CASSIDGHPGVF. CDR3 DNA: TGTGCCAGTAGTATAGACGGACACCCGGGGGTCTTC.